This T cell receptor beta chain was observed in a study of T cell changes during pregnancy in multiple sclerosis. Using immunoSEQ multiplex PCR, the repertoire was profiled, and TCRdb retains in-frame clones only, with some absent. The sample records 60,000 to 90,000 clones, 89% being singletons. This CDR3 is 14 amino acids long. The germline V gene encodes CDR1 SEHNR and CDR2 FQNEAQ (reference sequence). Trimming left V 5 bases short and J 7 bases short, with 15 bases between. The chain uses TRBV7-9 and TRBJ2-1; no definite D call. The receptor's source is a female donor with multiple sclerosis, enrolled in a pregnancy study. The sequenced sample was peripheral blood, obtained before pregnancy. The CDR3 protein is CASSPQALLNEQFF. The CDR3 DNA follows: TGTGCCAGCAGCCCTCAGGCCCTTTTAAATGAGCAGTTCTTC. Based on the CDR3 plus reference TRBV7-9 and TRBJ2-1, the full variable domain is DTGVSQNPRHKITKRGQNVTFRCDPISEHNRLYWYRQTLGQGPEFLTYFQNEAQLEKSRLLSDRFSAERPKGSFSTLEIQRTEQGDSAMYLCASSPQALLNEQFFGPGTRLTVL.